The sequence of this TCR beta chain was determined in a study of blood T cell repertoires in COVID-19. Study background: Italy, Spain and the United States were the sources of the convalescent and acute COVID-19 samples.

Germline CDR1 and CDR2: MGHDK and SYGVNS. The V and J ends lost 3 bases and 2 bases respectively, with 10 bases between them. The CDR3 totals 14 residues. This table comes from immunoSEQ multiplex PCR, and its TCRdb copy is limited to in-frame clones, with some not included. This table holds roughly 79,000 clones, roughly 87% found once. The TCR originated in a woman older than 75 with active or convalescent COVID-19. The genes are TRBV25-1 and TRBJ1-1; D perhaps matches TRBD1 (6 bases). Sequences were obtained from peripheral blood. CDR3 loop: CASSEVGANTEAFF. DNA for the CDR3: TGTGCCAGCAGTGAGGTGGGGGCTAACACTGAAGCTTTCTTT.